What follows is one TCR beta chain and its context. The antigen remains undetermined. This PCR relied on a set of 60 Vbeta primers and 13 Jbeta primers. Assay: immunoSEQ multiplex PCR; the TCRdb copy retains only in-frame clones and omits some. This table holds around 64,000 clones, about 81% found once. This specimen belongs to a study of cytomegalovirus exposure and HLA in healthy donors. Study-wide background: Unique TCR beta sequences numbering about 100 million came from 150 million to 200 million T cells in an earlier analysis.

The CDR3 loop spans 15 amino acids. Per germline, CDR1 LNHNV and CDR2 YYDKDF (reference sequence). The V end lost 0 bases, the J end lost 7 bases, and 13 bases lay between the germline ends. Study conclusions and caveats: In a later analysis, TCR beta V- and J-gene trimming was associated with a missense DCLRE1C variant. Reported performance of the classifier showed diagnosis of cytomegalovirus status with high specificity and sensitivity. The availability of immune exposure information extended only to CMV serostatus.

The rearrangement uses TRBV15 and TRBJ2-4; D not resolved. Sequencing input: PBMCs. The sequence was collected from a man aged 25-45 years in good health and CMV-seropositive. The CDR3 loop is CATSREMAEGNIQYF. CDR3 nucleotide sequence: TGTGCCACCAGCAGAGAAATGGCGGAAGGTAACATTCAGTACTTC. Variable domain in full (rest from reference TRBV15 and TRBJ2-4): DAMVIQNPRYQVTQFGKPVTLSCSQTLNHNVMYWYQQKSSQAPKLLFHYYDKDFNNEADTPDNFQSRRPNTSFCFLDIRSPGLGDTAMYLCATSREMAEGNIQYFGAGTRLSVL.